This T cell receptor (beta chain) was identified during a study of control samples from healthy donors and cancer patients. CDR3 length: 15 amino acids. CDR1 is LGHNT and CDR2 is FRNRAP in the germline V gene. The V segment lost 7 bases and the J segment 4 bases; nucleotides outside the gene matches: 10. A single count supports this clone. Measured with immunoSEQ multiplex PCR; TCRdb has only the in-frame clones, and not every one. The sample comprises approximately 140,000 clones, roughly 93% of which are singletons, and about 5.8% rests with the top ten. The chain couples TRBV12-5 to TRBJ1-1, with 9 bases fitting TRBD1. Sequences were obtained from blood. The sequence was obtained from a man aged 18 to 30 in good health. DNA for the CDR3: TGTGCTAGTGCCGAAACAGGGGGCGTGAGCACTGAAGCTTTCTTT. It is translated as CASAETGGVSTEAFF.